The 17 T cell receptor beta chains below all came from one sample that was sequenced in a study of T-cell reconstitution after alpha-beta-depleted transplantation in children. TCRbeta library preparation incorporated unique molecular identifiers. TCRdb recomputed calls from the PCR reads with MiXCR, one row per CDR3 protein. The table has hundreds of thousands of distinct CDR3 sequences, roughly 17% seen once. The sample in question was PBMCs, mostly from graft donor cells, obtained 360 days after TCRalphabeta/CD19-depleted stem cell transplant. Source of these receptors: a boy less than two years old who had a stem cell transplant for Wiskott-Aldrich syndrome, so the T cells may come from the graft donor.

This clonotype was detected only a few times. This chain connects TRBV29-1 to TRBJ2-4, with 7 bases lining up with TRBD1. This CDR3 contains 17 residues. Germline V CDR1 and CDR2: SQVTM, ANQGSEA. J gave up 0 bases and V 7 bases, and 15 bases lay outside the gene matches. The CDR3 bases are TGCAGCGCTGGCGCCCGGGACAGTTATTTAGCCAAAAACATTCAGTACTTC. As protein: CSAGARDSYLAKNIQYF.

This clonotype showed up just a few times. V gene TRBV5-1 combines with J gene TRBJ2-5; the match to TRBD1 covers 7 bases. After removal of 3 bases from V and 5 bases from J, the junction contained 10 bases not matched to a gene. The CDR3 contains 15 residues. Per germline, CDR1 SGHRS and CDR2 YFSETQ. In DNA, the CDR3 is TGCGCCAGCAGCTCCGGGACAGCATTGGGGGAGACCCAGTACTTC. Its protein is CASSSGTALGETQYF.

The J gene is TRBJ2-5, the V gene TRBV12-3 or TRBV12-4; 9 bases line up with TRBD2. With V trimmed by 2 bases and J by 6 bases, 7 bases remained unmatched. There are 15 residues in the CDR3. CDR3 nucleotide sequence: TGTGCCAGCAGTTTACGTAGCGGGAGTTCCAAGACCCAGTACTTC. Translation gives CASSLRSGSSKTQYF.

The gene calls are TRBV7-9 and TRBJ1-5; D not resolved. CDR1 is SEHNR, CDR2 FQNEAQ, per germline (reference sequence). The germline V and J ends were trimmed by 1 base and 5 bases, with 6 bases remaining between them. CDR3 length: 13 amino acids. The CDR3, as DNA: TGTGCCAGCAGCTTAGAGAGACATCAGCCCCAGCATTTT. This encodes CASSLERHQPQHF.

This sequence joins TRBV28 and TRBJ1-1; D possibly corresponds to TRBD1 (5 bases). The V gene lost 9 bases and the J gene lost 5 bases, with 16 bases spanning the gap. CDR3 length: 13 residues. Germline CDR1 reads MDHEN; CDR2 reads SYDVKM. The CDR3 is CARKGSSRTEAFF. CDR3 bases: TGTGCCAGAAAGGGGAGCTCGAGGACTGAAGCTTTCTTT.

The chain couples TRBV30 to TRBJ2-2; D may be TRBD1 (6 bases). Deletions cut 2 bases from V and 6 bases from J, with 16 bases between. CDR1 is GTSNPN, CDR2 SVGIG, per germline (reference sequence). This CDR3 is 15 amino acids long. The DNA of the CDR3 is TGTGCCTGGAGTACTGGGCAGGGGTTGCCCGGGGAGCTGTTTTTT. Residues: CAWSTGQGLPGELFF.

This chain uses TRBV19 with TRBJ2-1, with D perhaps matching TRBD2 (5 bases). The ends were cut back, 1 base at V and 4 bases at J, with 11 bases in the middle. The germline gives CDR1 LNHDA, CDR2 SQIVND (reference sequence). This CDR3 is built from 15 residues. DNA for the CDR3: TGTGCCAGTAGTATAGGAAGACTAATTTACAATGAGCAGTTCTTC. Translated, it gives CASSIGRLIYNEQFF.

The V call is TRBV12-3 or TRBV12-4, the J call TRBJ2-3; D not resolved. This CDR3 has 14 amino acids. V dropped 3 bases and J dropped 2 bases, with 9 bases sitting between them. CDR3 region: CASSFRLFTDTQYF. CDR3 nucleotides: TGTGCCAGCAGTTTTCGGCTGTTCACAGATACGCAGTATTTT.

This clonotype was found a few times. The V gene is TRBV29-1, the J gene TRBJ2-7; 10 nucleotides align to TRBD1. The CDR3 contains 12 residues. Germline assignment: CDR1 SQVTM and CDR2 ANQGSEA. Unmatched junction bases numbered 3, after V lost 7 bases and J lost 3 bases. CDR3 nucleotides: TGCAGCGCTGGGGACAGGGGCTACGAGCAGTACTTC. Amino acid sequence: CSAGDRGYEQYF.

The CDR3 protein is CASSSFNRAYEQYF. CDR3 coding DNA: TGTGCCAGCAGCTCCTTCAACAGGGCCTACGAGCAGTACTTC. This chain connects TRBV28 to TRBJ2-7; a weak D match, TRBD1 (6 bases). Per germline, CDR1 MDHEN and CDR2 SYDVKM. The CDR3 has 14 amino acids. Trimming took off 6 bases at V and 2 bases at J, with 14 bases between the two ends.

This chain connects TRBV5-1 to TRBJ2-1, with D possibly TRBD2 on 5 matching bases. V lost 2 bases and J 9 bases, leaving 24 bases between the germline ends. CDR1 and CDR2 (germline): SGHRS, YFSETQ. The CDR3 is made up of 17 amino acids. CDR3: CASSFEGWANPIGEQFF. CDR3 in DNA: TGCGCCAGCAGCTTTGAGGGATGGGCCAATCCAATCGGTGAGCAGTTCTTC.

V usage is TRBV29-1 and J usage is TRBJ2-3; 9 bases are a match to TRBD2. Germline CDR1 is SQVTM and CDR2 is ANQGSEA. The ends lost 3 bases at V and 8 bases at J; junction bases unmatched: 6. The CDR3 is made up of 13 amino acids. CDR3 in amino acids: CSVEREGPGTQYF. As DNA, the CDR3 is TGCAGCGTTGAGCGGGAGGGCCCAGGTACGCAGTATTTT.

This clonotype showed up just a few times. The V call is TRBV6-5, the J call TRBJ2-7; D tentatively reads TRBD1 or TRBD2 (6 bases each). Trimming took 0 bases from V and 5 from J, leaving 14 bases between them. This CDR3 contains 15 residues. Germline CDR1 reads MNHEY; CDR2 reads SVGAGI. Here the CDR3 reads CASSYSYREDDEQYF. The CDR3 DNA sequence: TGTGCCAGCAGTTACTCATACAGGGAGGACGACGAGCAGTACTTC.

This chain connects TRBV6-5 to TRBJ2-7, with 9 bases that match TRBD1. With 2 bases clipped from V and 5 bases from J, the junction kept 10 bases outside the gene matches. Germline CDR1 and CDR2: MNHEY and SVGAGI. The CDR3 is 16 residues long. The CDR3 bases are TGTGCCAGCAGTTACCTCTCCGGGACAGGGTGGCACGAGCAGTACTTC. This translates into CASSYLSGTGWHEQYF.

The chain's CDR3 is CASSFDSPYEQYF. CDR3 DNA: TGTGCCAGCAGCTTTGACTCTCCCTACGAGCAGTACTTC. The V call is TRBV7-9, the J call TRBJ2-7; D ambiguous. Trimming pared 3 bases from V and 2 bases from J, leaving 8 bases between. CDR3 length: 13 residues. Germline V lookup: CDR1 SEHNR, CDR2 FQNEAQ (reference sequence). Drawing the rest from reference TRBV7-9 and TRBJ2-7, the complete variable domain is DTGVSQNPRHKITKRGQNVTFRCDPISEHNRLYWYRQTLGQGPEFLTYFQNEAQLEKSRLLSDRFSAERPKGSFSTLEIQRTEQGDSAMYLCASSFDSPYEQYFGPGTRLTVT.

There are a few counts of this clonotype. This chain uses TRBV7-9 with TRBJ2-7; the match to TRBD2 covers 8 bases. The CDR3 loop spans 16 amino acids. With 3 bases clipped from V and 1 base from J, the junction kept 8 bases outside the gene matches. Germline CDR1 is SEHNR and CDR2 is FQNEAQ (reference sequence). As DNA, the CDR3 is TGTGCCAGCAGCTTGGTGACTAGCGCGTATTCCTACGAGCAGTACTTC. This translates into CASSLVTSAYSYEQYF.

This clonotype was seen a few times. The genes are TRBV7-6 and TRBJ2-5, with 7 bases fitting TRBD2. Trimming at V came to 3 bases and at J to 2 bases, leaving 6 bases not matched to a gene. Germline V gives CDR1 SGHVS, CDR2 FNYEAQ. There are 15 residues in the CDR3. In nucleotides, the CDR3 is TGTGCCAGCAGCTTCGGACTAGGTTCTCAAGAGACCCAGTACTTC. Its protein is CASSFGLGSQETQYF. The variable domain in full, completed from reference TRBV7-6 and TRBJ2-5, reads GAGVSQSPRYKVTKRGQDVALRCDPISGHVSLYWYRQALGQGPEFLTYFNYEAQQDKSGLPNDRFSAERPEGSISTLTIQRTEQRDSAMYRCASSFGLGSQETQYFGPGTRLLVL.